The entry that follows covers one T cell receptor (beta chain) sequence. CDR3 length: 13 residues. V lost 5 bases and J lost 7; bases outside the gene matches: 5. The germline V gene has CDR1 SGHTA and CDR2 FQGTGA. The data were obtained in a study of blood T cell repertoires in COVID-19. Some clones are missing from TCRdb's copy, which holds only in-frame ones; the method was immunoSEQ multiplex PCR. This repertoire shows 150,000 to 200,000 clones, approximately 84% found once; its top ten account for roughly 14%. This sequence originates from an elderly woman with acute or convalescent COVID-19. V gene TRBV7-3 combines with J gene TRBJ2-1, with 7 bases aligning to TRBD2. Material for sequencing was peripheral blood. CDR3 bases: TGTGCCAGCAGCCCCCCGGGGGGAAATGAGCAGTTCTTC. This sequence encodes CASSPPGGNEQFF.